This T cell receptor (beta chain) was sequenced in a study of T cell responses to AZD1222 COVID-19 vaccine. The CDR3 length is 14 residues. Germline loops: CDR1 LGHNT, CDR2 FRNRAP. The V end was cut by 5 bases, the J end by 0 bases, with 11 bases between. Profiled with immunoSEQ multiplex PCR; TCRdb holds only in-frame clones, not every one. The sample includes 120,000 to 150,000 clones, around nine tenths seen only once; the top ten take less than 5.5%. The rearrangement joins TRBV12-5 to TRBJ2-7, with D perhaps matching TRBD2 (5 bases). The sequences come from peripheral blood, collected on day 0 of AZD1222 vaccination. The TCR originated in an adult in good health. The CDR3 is CASGLAGVSYEQYF. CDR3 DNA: TGTGCTAGTGGTCTTGCCGGGGTCTCCTACGAGCAGTACTTC.